The next 26 T cell receptor beta chains were all read from a single sample in a study of cytomegalovirus exposure and HLA in healthy donors. The PCR contained 60 Vbeta and 13 Jbeta primers. The repertoire was sequenced with immunoSEQ multiplex PCR; TCRdb's copy has only in-frame clones and lacks some. Seen here are some 93,000 clones, 65% to 85% observed once, and the top ten hold around 3.8%. The sequenced sample was PBMCs. The receptor source for this set is a man aged 45-65 years in good health and CMV-seronegative.

This clone was counted between two and nine times. The chain carries TRBV5-1 and TRBJ2-1; the match to TRBD2 covers 8 bases. The junction had 4 bases not matched to a gene; V was cut back by 2 bases and J by 0 bases. The CDR3 is made up of 16 amino acids. Germline V gives CDR1 SGHRS, CDR2 YFSETQ. CDR3 DNA: TGCGCCAGCAGCTTTCAGAGCGGGAGCTCCTACAATGAGCAGTTCTTC. Amino acids: CASSFQSGSSYNEQFF.

A single count supports this clone. The chain joins TRBV9 to TRBJ1-5, with D uncertain. This CDR3 has 14 residues. The germline gives CDR1 SGDLS, CDR2 YYNGEE. V was trimmed by 0 bases and J by 0 bases, leaving 4 bases between them. Here the CDR3 DNA reads TGTGCCAGCAGCGTAGGCGTTAGCAATCAGCCCCAGCATTTT. This sequence encodes CASSVGVSNQPQHF.

V and J are TRBV6-5 and TRBJ2-7, with TRBD2 identical over 9 bases. With 1 base clipped from V and 3 bases from J, the junction kept 4 bases outside the gene matches. The CDR3 runs 15 residues. Germline V gene sequence: CDR1 MNHEY, CDR2 SVGAGI. CDR3 loop: CASSYYLAGNYEQYF. The CDR3 DNA is TGTGCCAGCAGTTACTACCTAGCGGGGAACTACGAGCAGTACTTC.

The genes are TRBV5-1 and TRBJ2-7; 8 nucleotides align to TRBD1. The CDR3 has 14 residues. In germline, CDR1 is SGHRS, CDR2 YFSETQ. V shed 3 bases and J 2 bases; nucleotides not matched to a gene: 4. Here the CDR3 reads CASSWGQETYEQYF. CDR3 bases: TGCGCCAGCAGCTGGGGACAGGAAACCTACGAGCAGTACTTC.

This clone came up a few times. The chain has TRBV7-9 and TRBJ2-3, with 8 bases aligning to TRBD2. Germline V lookup: CDR1 SEHNR, CDR2 FQNEAQ (reference sequence). J lost 2 bases, V lost 5 bases, and 9 bases had no gene match. This CDR3 spans 16 amino acids. This CDR3 reads CASSPVVAGLTDTQYF. The DNA of the CDR3 is TGTGCCAGCAGCCCCGTTGTAGCGGGACTCACAGATACGCAGTATTTT.

The chain combines TRBV5-1 with TRBJ2-3; 8 bases match TRBD2. Germline-derived CDR1 and CDR2 are SGHRS and YFSETQ. The V segment lost 4 bases and the J segment 2 bases; nucleotides outside the gene matches: 12. The CDR3 extends over 17 amino acids. The CDR3 loop reads CASSEGLGNLYTDTQYF. The DNA of the CDR3 is TGCGCCAGCAGCGAGGGACTAGGAAACCTTTACACAGATACGCAGTATTTT.

The V gene is TRBV27, the J gene TRBJ2-2; D possibly corresponds to TRBD2 (6 bases). Per the germline V gene, CDR1 is MNHEY and CDR2 is SMNVEV (reference sequence). Trimming shortened V by 7 bases and J by 9 bases, and 39 bases separated the two germline ends. This CDR3 contains 21 residues. CDR3 nucleotides: TGTGCCAGCACCCTACTAGTCACCGGCGGCCGAACTGCCAAGGCGGGAAGGGAGCTGTTTTTT. Protein product: CASTLLVTGGRTAKAGRELFF.

The chain employs TRBV28 and TRBJ2-3; 8 nucleotides match TRBD2. Germline trimming cut 6 bases from V and 7 bases from J; bases unmatched to any gene: 30. Germline-derived CDR1 and CDR2 are MDHEN and SYDVKM. This CDR3 comprises 21 residues. The CDR3 region has the DNA TGTGCCAGCAGCCAAGTCGCGGGGGGCGGGAGGTCCCGTTCCCCCTACCATACGCAGTATTTT. Encoded protein: CASSQVAGGGRSRSPYHTQYF. The full variable domain, completed using reference TRBV28 and TRBJ2-3, is DVKVTQSSRYLVKRTGEKVFLECVQDMDHENMFWYRQDPGLGLRLIYFSYDVKMKEKGDIPEGYSVSREKKERFSLILESASTNQTSMYLCASSQVAGGGRSRSPYHTQYFGPGTRLTVL.

The gene calls are TRBV14 and TRBJ2-1, with D possibly matching TRBD1 (5 bases). Germline assignment: CDR1 SGHDN and CDR2 FVKESK. V dropped 0 bases and J dropped 6 bases, with 12 bases sitting between them. This CDR3 is built from 15 residues. The CDR3 loop is CASSQDRARLNEQFF. The CDR3 DNA sequence: TGTGCCAGCAGCCAAGACAGGGCTCGCCTCAATGAGCAGTTCTTC.

Only a few counts were recorded for this clone. The junction departs from the called germline gene at one end, perhaps through a read error. The chain recombines TRBV18 with TRBJ2-2; 9 nucleotides line up with TRBD1. Per the germline V gene, CDR1 is KGHSH and CDR2 is LQKENI. The CDR3 covers 16 residues. This CDR3 reads CASSGQGQGNAGELFF. The CDR3 DNA is TGTGCCAGCTCAGGACAAGGACAGGGGAACGCCGGGGAGCTGTTTTTT.

V gene TRBV2 combines with J gene TRBJ1-2; TRBD1 is a possible D gene (5 bases). The CDR3 totals 15 residues. The germline CDR1 and CDR2 sequences are SNHLY and FYNNEI. V was shortened by 4 bases and J by 8 bases, with 20 bases between the two germline ends. CDR3 loop: CASSGEDAGTEGYTF. The CDR3 DNA reads TGTGCCAGCAGTGGTGAGGACGCCGGGACTGAAGGCTACACCTTC.

The rearrangement joins TRBV7-2 to TRBJ2-7, with D possibly matching TRBD2 (6 bases). The V end lost 4 bases, the J end lost 4 bases, and 14 bases lay between the germline ends. The CDR3 covers 14 residues. The V gene's germline CDR1 is SGHTA and CDR2 FQGNSA. CDR3 nucleotides: TGTGCCAGCAGCTCCTCCGGGACTGCTTACGAGCAGTACTTC. Translation: CASSSSGTAYEQYF.

This clone was found a few times. This chain uses TRBV2 with TRBJ2-3; TRBD1 is a possible D gene (6 bases). Germline CDR1 is SNHLY and CDR2 is FYNNEI. This CDR3 has 13 residues. Trimming left V 8 bases short and J 1 base short, with 10 bases between. CDR3 DNA sequence: TGTGCCAGCGCCCGACAGGGCACAGATACGCAGTATTTT. Its protein is CASARQGTDTQYF.

CDR3: CASSLEGGQPREQYF. The CDR3 coding sequence is TGTGCCAGCAGTTTAGAGGGAGGTCAGCCTCGGGAGCAGTACTTC. V is TRBV27 and J is TRBJ2-7, with D possibly being TRBD2 (6 bases). The CDR3 sequence is 15 residues long. The germline CDR1 and CDR2 sequences are MNHEY and SMNVEV (reference sequence). V lost 2 bases and J 7 bases, leaving 18 bases between the germline ends.

This clone was observed a single time. A junction end diverges from the germline sequence, so it may reflect a read error. The V gene is TRBV7-9, the J gene TRBJ2-1, with TRBD2 matching over 10 bases. CDR1 is SEHNR and CDR2 is FQNEAQ in the germline V gene (reference sequence). This CDR3 has 15 amino acids. The CDR3 DNA sequence: TGTGCCGGCAGCTCCGGACTAGCGGCCTACAATGAGCAGTTCTTC. Protein sequence: CAGSSGLAAYNEQFF.

The rearrangement links TRBV11-2 to TRBJ2-5; no clear D. This CDR3 comprises 16 residues. Between the trimmed V and J ends, which lost 5 bases and 1 base, there was a span of 17 bases. Germline values: CDR1 SGHAT, CDR2 FQNNGV. Written as DNA, the CDR3 is TGTGCCAGCAGCCGCCCCGGTAGATATCCCCAAGAGACCCAGTACTTC. It yields the protein CASSRPGRYPQETQYF.

CDR3 DNA: TGTGCCAGCAGCCCCCTCGCAGGGGAGGAAAAACTGTTTTTT. The encoded protein is CASSPLAGEEKLFF. This chain connects TRBV14 to TRBJ1-4; D is possibly TRBD1 (6 bases). V lost 4 bases and J 8 bases, leaving 14 bases between the germline ends. The CDR3 spans 14 residues. Germline CDR1 and CDR2: SGHDN and FVKESK.

This clone has a handful of counts. The rearrangement uses TRBV10-1 and TRBJ2-3, with TRBD1 identical over 11 bases. V was clipped by 5 bases and J by 5 bases; unmatched bases: 3. The CDR3 contains 14 residues. Germline V gene data show CDR1 as WNHNN and CDR2 as SYGVQD (reference sequence). CDR3 amino acids: CASSPGTGGDTQYF. For the CDR3, the DNA is TGCGCCAGCAGTCCCGGGACAGGGGGAGATACGCAGTATTTT.

This chain connects TRBV18 to TRBJ2-7, with 9 bases fitting TRBD1. This CDR3 has 15 residues. Germline trimming cut 6 bases from V and 0 bases from J; bases unmatched to any gene: 6. Germline CDR1 and CDR2: KGHSH and LQKENI. CDR3 in amino acids: CASSPRTGDSYEQYF. CDR3 bases: TGTGCCAGCTCCCCCCGGACAGGGGACTCCTACGAGCAGTACTTC. Using reference TRBV18 and TRBJ2-7 for the parts outside the CDR3, the full variable domain is NAGVMQNPRHLVRRRGQEARLRCSPMKGHSHVYWYRQLPEEGLKFMVYLQKENIIDESGMPKERFSAEFPKEGPSILRIQQVVRGDSAAYFCASSPRTGDSYEQYFGPGTRLTVT.

The V call is TRBV9, the J call TRBJ2-1, with D unclear. Germline lookup yields CDR1 SGDLS and CDR2 YYNGEE. The ends were cut back, 0 bases at V and 7 bases at J, with 8 bases in the middle. The CDR3 loop spans 13 amino acids. CDR3 sequence reads: CASSVATWNEQFF. DNA of the CDR3: TGTGCCAGCAGCGTAGCTACGTGGAATGAGCAGTTCTTC.

This clone has just a few counts. The CDR3 DNA follows: TGCAGCGTTTCGGTCGGAACAGGAGATCAGCCCCAGCATTTT. Protein sequence: CSVSVGTGDQPQHF. The chain couples TRBV29-1 to TRBJ1-5, with a weak D call TRBD1 (5 bases). CDR3 size: 14 residues. Germline lookup yields CDR1 SQVTM and CDR2 ANQGSEA. V dropped 5 bases and J dropped 5 bases, with 16 bases sitting between them.

The V gene is TRBV11-3, the J gene TRBJ2-3; TRBD1 matches 10 bases. The CDR3 extends over 16 amino acids. The germline CDR1 and CDR2 sequences are SGHNT and YENEEA. V lost 5 bases to trimming and J lost 0 bases; unmatched junction nucleotides: 5. CDR3 residues: CASSLGTGVSTDTQYF. The CDR3 coding sequence is TGTGCCAGCAGCCTCGGGACAGGGGTTAGCACAGATACGCAGTATTTT.

The rearrangement uses TRBV25-1 and TRBJ2-1, with TRBD2 matching over 14 bases. CDR3 length: 15 amino acids. J was trimmed by 9 bases and V by 5 bases; bases with no gene match: 6. The V gene's germline CDR1 is MGHDK and CDR2 SYGVNS. The CDR3 region has the DNA TGTGCCAGCAGTAAGACTAGCGGGAGGGCCGGTGAGCAGTTCTTC. Translated, it gives CASSKTSGRAGEQFF.

This chain uses TRBV5-4 with TRBJ2-1; 8 nucleotides match TRBD2. Trimming took 7 bases from V and 7 from J; bases not matched to a gene: 10. Looked up from germline, CDR1 is SGHNT and CDR2 is YYREEE (reference sequence). This CDR3 has 14 residues. The CDR3 DNA is TGTGCCAGCGCGCGGGAGGCGGGTGTAAATGAGCAGTTCTTC. As protein: CASAREAGVNEQFF.

This clone was seen just once. This chain joins TRBV28 and TRBJ2-7; TRBD2 matches at 8 bases. The CDR3 has 14 residues. Germline V lookup: CDR1 MDHEN, CDR2 SYDVKM. V was clipped by 3 bases and J by 2 bases; unmatched bases: 3. Here the CDR3 DNA reads TGTGCCAGCAGTTTTGTCGGGAGGGCCTACGAGCAGTACTTC. Its translation is CASSFVGRAYEQYF.

The chain employs TRBV27 and TRBJ1-3; D remains ambiguous. CDR3 length equals 15 residues. The V gene's germline CDR1 is MNHEY and CDR2 SMNVEV (reference sequence). V was cut by 0 bases and J by 0 bases, with 6 bases left in between. The CDR3 sequence: CASSLSADSGNTIYF. In DNA form, the CDR3 reads TGTGCCAGCAGTTTATCGGCAGACTCTGGAAACACCATATATTTT.